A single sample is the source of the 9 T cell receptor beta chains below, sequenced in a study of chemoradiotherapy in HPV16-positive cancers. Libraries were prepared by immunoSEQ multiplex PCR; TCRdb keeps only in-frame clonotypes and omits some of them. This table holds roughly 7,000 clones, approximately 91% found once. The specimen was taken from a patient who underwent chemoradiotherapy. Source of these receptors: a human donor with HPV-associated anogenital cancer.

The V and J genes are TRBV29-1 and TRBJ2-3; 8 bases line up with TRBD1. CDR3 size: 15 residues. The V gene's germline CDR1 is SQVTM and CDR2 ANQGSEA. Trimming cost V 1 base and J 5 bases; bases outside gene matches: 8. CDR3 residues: CSVEGTGTLGDTQYF. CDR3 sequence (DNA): TGCAGCGTTGAAGGGACAGGGACCTTGGGAGATACGCAGTATTTT.

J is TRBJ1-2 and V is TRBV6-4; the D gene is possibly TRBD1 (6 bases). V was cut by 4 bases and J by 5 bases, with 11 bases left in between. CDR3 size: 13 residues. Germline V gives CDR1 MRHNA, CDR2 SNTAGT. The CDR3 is CASSAGEAYGYTF. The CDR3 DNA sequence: TGTGCCAGCAGTGCAGGGGAGGCTTATGGCTACACCTTC.

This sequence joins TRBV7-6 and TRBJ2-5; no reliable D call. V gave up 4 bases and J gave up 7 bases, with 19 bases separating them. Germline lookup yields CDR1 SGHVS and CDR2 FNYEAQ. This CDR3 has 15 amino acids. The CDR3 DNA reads TGTGCCAGCAGCTCGGACCCGGGCCGTGGGCCGACCCAGTACTTC. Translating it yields CASSSDPGRGPTQYF.

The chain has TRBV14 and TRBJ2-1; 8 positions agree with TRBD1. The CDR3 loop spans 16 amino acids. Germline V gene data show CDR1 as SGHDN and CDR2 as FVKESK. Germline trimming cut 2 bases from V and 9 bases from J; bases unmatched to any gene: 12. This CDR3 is CASSQFGQGALSEQFF. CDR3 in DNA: TGTGCCAGCAGCCAATTCGGCCAGGGGGCGCTTAGTGAGCAGTTCTTC.

The CDR3 DNA follows: TGTGCCAGTAGGGCAACGATGAGGGTGGATGAAAAACTGTTTTTT. Its translation: CASRATMRVDEKLFF. V and J are TRBV19 and TRBJ1-4; D gene unclear. V was pared by 6 bases and J by 6 bases, with 17 bases between. Per germline, CDR1 LNHDA and CDR2 SQIVND (reference sequence). The CDR3 is made up of 15 amino acids.

CDR3 nucleotide sequence: TGTGCCAGCAGCGTAGGTGTGCGTAACACTGAAGCTTTCTTT. Amino acid sequence: CASSVGVRNTEAFF. V usage is TRBV9 and J usage is TRBJ1-1, with unresolved D. V was cut by 0 bases and J by 2 bases, with 8 bases left in between. Per germline, CDR1 SGDLS and CDR2 YYNGEE. This CDR3 spans 14 amino acids.

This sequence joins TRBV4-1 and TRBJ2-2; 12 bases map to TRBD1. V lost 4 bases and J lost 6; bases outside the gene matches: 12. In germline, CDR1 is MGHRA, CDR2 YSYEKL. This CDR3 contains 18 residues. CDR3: CASSPLGGQGAWSGELFF. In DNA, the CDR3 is TGCGCCAGCAGCCCCTTAGGGGGACAGGGGGCTTGGTCCGGGGAGCTGTTTTTT.

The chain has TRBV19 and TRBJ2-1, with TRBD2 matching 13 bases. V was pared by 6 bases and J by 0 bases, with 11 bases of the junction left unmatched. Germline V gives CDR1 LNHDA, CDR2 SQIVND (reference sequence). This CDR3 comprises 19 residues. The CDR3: CASRGGLAGVFSSYNEQFF. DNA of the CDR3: TGTGCCAGTAGGGGAGGACTAGCGGGAGTATTCAGCTCCTACAATGAGCAGTTCTTC.

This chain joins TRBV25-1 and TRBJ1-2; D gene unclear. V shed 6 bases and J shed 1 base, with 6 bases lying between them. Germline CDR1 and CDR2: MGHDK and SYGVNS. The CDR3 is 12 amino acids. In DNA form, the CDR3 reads TGTGCCAGCAGATGGGATAACTATGGCTACACCTTC. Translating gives CASRWDNYGYTF.